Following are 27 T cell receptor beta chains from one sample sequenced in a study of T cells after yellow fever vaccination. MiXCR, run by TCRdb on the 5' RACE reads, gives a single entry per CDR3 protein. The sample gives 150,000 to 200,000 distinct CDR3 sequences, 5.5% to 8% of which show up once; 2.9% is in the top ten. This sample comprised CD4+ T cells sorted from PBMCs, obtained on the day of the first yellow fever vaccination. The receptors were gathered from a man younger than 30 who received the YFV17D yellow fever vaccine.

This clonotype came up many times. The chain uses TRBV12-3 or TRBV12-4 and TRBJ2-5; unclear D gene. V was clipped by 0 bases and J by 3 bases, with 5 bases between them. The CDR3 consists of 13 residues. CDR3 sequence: CASSLAEEETQYF. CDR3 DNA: TGTGCCAGCAGTTTAGCGGAAGAAGAGACCCAGTACTTC.

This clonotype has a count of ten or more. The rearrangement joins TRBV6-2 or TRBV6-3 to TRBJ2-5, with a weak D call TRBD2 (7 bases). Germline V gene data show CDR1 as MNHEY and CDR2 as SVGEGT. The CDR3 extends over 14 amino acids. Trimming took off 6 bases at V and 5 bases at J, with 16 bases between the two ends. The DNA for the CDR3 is TGTGCCAGCAGGTGGAGGGGGGGTCCTGAGACCCAGTACTTC. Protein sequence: CASRWRGGPETQYF.

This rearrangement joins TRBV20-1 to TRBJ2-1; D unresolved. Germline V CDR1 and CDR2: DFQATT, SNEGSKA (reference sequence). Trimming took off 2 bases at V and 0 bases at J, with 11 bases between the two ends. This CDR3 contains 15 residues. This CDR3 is CSARRWTGSYNEQFF. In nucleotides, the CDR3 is TGCAGTGCTAGAAGGTGGACGGGCTCCTACAATGAGCAGTTCTTC.

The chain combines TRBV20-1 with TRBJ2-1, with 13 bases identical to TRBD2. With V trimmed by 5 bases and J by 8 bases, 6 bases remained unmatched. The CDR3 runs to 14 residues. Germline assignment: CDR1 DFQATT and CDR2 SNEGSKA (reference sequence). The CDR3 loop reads CSAPAGTSGDEQFF. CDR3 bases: TGCAGTGCTCCGGCAGGGACTAGCGGGGATGAGCAGTTCTTC.

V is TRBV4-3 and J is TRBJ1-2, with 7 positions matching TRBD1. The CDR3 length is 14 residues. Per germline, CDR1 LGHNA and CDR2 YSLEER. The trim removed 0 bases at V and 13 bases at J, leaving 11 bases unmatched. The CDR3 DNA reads TGCGCCAGCAGCCAAGATCAGTGGGACAGTGGGAGCACCTTC. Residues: CASSQDQWDSGSTF.

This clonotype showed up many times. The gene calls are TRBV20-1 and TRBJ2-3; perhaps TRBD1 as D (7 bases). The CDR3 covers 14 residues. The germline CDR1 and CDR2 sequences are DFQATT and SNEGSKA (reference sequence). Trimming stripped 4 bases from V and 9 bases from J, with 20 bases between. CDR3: CSATAGGIGGTQYF. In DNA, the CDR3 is TGCAGTGCTACGGCAGGGGGTATAGGAGGGACGCAGTATTTT.

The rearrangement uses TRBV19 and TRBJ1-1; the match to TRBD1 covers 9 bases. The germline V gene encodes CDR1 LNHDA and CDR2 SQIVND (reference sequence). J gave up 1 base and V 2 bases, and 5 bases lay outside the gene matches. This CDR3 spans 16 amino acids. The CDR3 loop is CASSILLGQGNTEAFF. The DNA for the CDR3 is TGTGCCAGTAGTATATTGTTGGGACAGGGGAACACTGAAGCTTTCTTT.

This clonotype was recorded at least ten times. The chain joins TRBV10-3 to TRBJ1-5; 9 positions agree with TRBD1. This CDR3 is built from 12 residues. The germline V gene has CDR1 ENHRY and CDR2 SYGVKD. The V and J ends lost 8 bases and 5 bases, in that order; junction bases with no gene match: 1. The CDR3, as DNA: TGTGCCATCGGGGACAGGGATCAGCCCCAGCATTTT. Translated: CAIGDRDQPQHF.

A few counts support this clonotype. The CDR3 nucleotides read TGTGCCAGCGGGTCCGCGGGCTCTGGGGCCAACGTCCTGACTTTC. It yields the protein CASGSAGSGANVLTF. The V call is TRBV6-1, the J call TRBJ2-6; tentative D call: TRBD2 (5 bases). Trimming shortened V by 8 bases and J by 0 bases, and 11 bases separated the two germline ends. Germline CDR1 is MNHNS and CDR2 is SASEGT. The CDR3 is made up of 15 amino acids.

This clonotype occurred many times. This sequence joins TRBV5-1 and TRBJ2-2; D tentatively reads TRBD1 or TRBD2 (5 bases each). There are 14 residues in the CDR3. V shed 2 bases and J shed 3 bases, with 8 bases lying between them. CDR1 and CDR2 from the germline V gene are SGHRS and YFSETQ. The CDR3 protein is CASSFEGHTGELFF. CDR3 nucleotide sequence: TGCGCCAGCAGCTTCGAGGGGCACACCGGGGAGCTGTTTTTT. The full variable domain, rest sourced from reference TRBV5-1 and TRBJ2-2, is KAGVTQTPRYLIKTRGQQVTLSCSPISGHRSVSWYQQTPGQGLQFLFEYFSETQRNKGNFPGRFSGRQFSNSRSEMNVSTLELGDSALYLCASSFEGHTGELFFGEGSRLTVL.

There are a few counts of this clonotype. CDR3 region: CATSAGRPGELFF. CDR3 nucleotide sequence: TGTGCCACCAGTGCGGGCCGTCCCGGGGAGCTGTTTTTT. V is TRBV24-1 and J is TRBJ2-2; the D is unclear. The V end was cut by 5 bases, the J end by 6 bases, with 9 bases between. CDR1 and CDR2 from the germline V gene are KGHDR and SFDVKD. The CDR3 extends over 13 amino acids.

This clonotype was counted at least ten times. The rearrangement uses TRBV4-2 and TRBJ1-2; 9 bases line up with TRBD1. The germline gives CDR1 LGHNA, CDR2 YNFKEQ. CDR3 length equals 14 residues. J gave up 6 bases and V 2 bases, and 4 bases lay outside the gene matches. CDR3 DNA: TGTGCCAGCAGCCAACAACGGACAGGGGATGGCTACACCTTC. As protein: CASSQQRTGDGYTF.

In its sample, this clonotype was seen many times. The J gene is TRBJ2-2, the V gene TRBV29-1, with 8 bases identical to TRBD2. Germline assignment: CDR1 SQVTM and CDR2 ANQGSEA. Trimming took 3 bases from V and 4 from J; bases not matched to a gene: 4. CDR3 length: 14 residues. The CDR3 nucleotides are TGCAGCGTTGATTTAGCGGGGCCCACCGGGGAGCTGTTTTTT. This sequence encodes CSVDLAGPTGELFF.

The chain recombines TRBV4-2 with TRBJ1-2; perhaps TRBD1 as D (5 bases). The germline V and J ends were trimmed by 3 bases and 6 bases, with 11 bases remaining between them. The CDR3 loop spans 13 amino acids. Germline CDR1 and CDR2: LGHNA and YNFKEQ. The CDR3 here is CASSHRGVDGYTF. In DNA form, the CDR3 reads TGTGCCAGCAGCCATCGGGGGGTAGATGGCTACACCTTC.

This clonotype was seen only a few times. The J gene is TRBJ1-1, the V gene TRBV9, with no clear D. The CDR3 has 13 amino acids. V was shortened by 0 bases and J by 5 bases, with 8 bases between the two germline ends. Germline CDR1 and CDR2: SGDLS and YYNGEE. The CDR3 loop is CASSVVLGTEAFF. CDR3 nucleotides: TGTGCCAGCAGCGTAGTTTTGGGGACTGAAGCTTTCTTT.

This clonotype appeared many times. CDR3 loop: CASSLITARRSNTGELFF. CDR3 sequence (DNA): TGTGCCAGCAGTCTTATCACGGCCCGGCGATCGAACACCGGGGAGCTGTTTTTT. The rearrangement uses TRBV6-2 or TRBV6-3 and TRBJ2-2, with D uncertain. CDR3 length: 18 residues. CDR1 MNHEY and CDR2 SVGEGT come from the germline V gene. The V end was cut by 5 bases, the J end by 0 bases, with 19 bases between.

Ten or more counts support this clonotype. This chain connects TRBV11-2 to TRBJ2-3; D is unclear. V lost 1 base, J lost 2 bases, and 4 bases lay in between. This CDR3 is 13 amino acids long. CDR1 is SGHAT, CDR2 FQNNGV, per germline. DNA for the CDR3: TGTGCCAGCAGCTTAGCGTACACAGATACGCAGTATTTT. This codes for CASSLAYTDTQYF.

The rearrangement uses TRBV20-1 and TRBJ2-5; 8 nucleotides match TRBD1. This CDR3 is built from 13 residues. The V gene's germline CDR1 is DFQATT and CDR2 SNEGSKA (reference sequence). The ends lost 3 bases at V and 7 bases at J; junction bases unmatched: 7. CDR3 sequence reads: CSARTGDAGTQYF. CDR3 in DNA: TGCAGTGCTAGGACAGGGGATGCCGGGACCCAGTACTTC.

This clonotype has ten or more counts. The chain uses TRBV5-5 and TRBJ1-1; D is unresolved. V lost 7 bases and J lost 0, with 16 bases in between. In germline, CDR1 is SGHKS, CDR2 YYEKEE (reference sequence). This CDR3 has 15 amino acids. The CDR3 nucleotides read TGTGCCAGCGGGAGTAACGGAAACATGAACACTGAAGCTTTCTTT. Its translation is CASGSNGNMNTEAFF.

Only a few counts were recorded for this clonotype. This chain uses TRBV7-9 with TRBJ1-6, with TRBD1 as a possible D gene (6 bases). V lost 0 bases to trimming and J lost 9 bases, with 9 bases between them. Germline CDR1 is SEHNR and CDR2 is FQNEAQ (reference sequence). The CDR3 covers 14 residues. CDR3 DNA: TGTGCCAGCAGCTTAGCCCCGGACAGTTCACCCCTCCACTTT. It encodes CASSLAPDSSPLHF.

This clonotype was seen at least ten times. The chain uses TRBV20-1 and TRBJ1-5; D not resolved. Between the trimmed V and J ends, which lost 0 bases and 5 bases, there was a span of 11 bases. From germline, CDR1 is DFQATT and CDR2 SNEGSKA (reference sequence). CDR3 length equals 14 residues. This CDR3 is CSARDRLTDQPQHF. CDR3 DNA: TGCAGTGCTAGAGACAGACTCACCGATCAGCCCCAGCATTTT.

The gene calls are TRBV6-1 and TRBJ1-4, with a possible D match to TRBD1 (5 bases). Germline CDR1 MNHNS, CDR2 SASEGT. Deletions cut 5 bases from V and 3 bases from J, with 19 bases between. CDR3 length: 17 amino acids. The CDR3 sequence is CASSIGAGRMANEKLFF. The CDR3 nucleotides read TGTGCCAGCAGTATCGGGGCAGGGAGGATGGCTAATGAAAAACTGTTTTTT.

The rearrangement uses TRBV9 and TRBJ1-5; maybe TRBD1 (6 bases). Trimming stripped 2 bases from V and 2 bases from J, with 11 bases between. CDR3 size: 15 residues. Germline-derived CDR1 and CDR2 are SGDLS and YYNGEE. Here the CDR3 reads CASSVSGVGNQPQHF. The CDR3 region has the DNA TGTGCCAGCAGCGTGTCAGGGGTGGGCAATCAGCCCCAGCATTTT. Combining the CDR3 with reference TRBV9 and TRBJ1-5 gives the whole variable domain DSGVTQTPKHLITATGQRVTLRCSPRSGDLSVYWYQQSLDQGLQFLIQYYNGEERAKGNILERFSAQQFPDLHSELNLSSLELGDSALYFCASSVSGVGNQPQHFGDGTRLSIL.

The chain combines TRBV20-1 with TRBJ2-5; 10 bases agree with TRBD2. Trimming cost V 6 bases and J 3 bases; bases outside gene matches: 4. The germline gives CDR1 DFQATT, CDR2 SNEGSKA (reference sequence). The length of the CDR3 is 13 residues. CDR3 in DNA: TGCAGTGCAGGACTAGCGGATAAAGAGACCCAGTACTTC. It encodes CSAGLADKETQYF.

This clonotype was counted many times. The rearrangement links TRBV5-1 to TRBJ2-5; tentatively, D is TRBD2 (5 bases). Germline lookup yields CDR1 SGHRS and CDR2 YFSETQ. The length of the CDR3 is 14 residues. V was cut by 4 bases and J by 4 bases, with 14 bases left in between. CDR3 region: CASSVGLERETQYF. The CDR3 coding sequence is TGCGCCAGCAGCGTCGGACTTGAGAGAGAGACCCAGTACTTC. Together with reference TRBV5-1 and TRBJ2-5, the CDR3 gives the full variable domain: KAGVTQTPRYLIKTRGQQVTLSCSPISGHRSVSWYQQTPGQGLQFLFEYFSETQRNKGNFPGRFSGRQFSNSRSEMNVSTLELGDSALYLCASSVGLERETQYFGPGTRLLVL.

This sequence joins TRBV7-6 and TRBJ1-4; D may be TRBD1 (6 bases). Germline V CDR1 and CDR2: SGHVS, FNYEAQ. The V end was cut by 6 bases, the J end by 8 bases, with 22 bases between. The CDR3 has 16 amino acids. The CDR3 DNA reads TGTGCCAGCAGTACCGGCACAGGGCCGAGGAGGGAAAAACTGTTTTTT. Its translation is CASSTGTGPRREKLFF.

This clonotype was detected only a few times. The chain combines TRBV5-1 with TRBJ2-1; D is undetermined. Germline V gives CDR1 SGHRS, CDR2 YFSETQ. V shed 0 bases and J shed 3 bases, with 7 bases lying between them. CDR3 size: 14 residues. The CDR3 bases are TGCGCCAGCAGCTTGGAATCGGGCTACAATGAGCAGTTCTTC. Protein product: CASSLESGYNEQFF.